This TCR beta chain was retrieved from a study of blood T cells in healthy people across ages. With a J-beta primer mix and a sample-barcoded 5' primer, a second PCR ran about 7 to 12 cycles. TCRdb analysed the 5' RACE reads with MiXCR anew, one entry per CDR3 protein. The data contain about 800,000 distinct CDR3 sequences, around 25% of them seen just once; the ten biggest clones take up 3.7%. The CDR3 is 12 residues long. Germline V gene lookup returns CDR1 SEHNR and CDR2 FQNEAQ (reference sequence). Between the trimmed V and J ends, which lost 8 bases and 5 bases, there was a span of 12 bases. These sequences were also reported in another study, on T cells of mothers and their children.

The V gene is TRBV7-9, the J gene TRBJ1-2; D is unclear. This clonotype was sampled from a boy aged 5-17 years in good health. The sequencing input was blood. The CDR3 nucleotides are TGTGCCAGCTCTTTTAGGGTTTATGGCTACACCTTC. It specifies CASSFRVYGYTF.